This T cell receptor beta chain was retrieved from a study of graft-versus-host responses after intestinal transplantation. The wider study: Isolated intestinal, liver-intestinal, or multivisceral transplants had been given to the recipients. Study-level results: Graft-donor T cell macrochimerism in patients accompanied high graft-versus-host to host-versus-graft clonal ratios in allografts.

Sequencing used immunoSEQ multiplex PCR; TCRdb keeps in-frame clones, though not all of them. Among approximately 14,000 clones listed, around 64% were seen once. There are 14 residues in the CDR3. Trimming pared 7 bases from V and 4 bases from J, leaving 14 bases between. CDR1 and CDR2 from the germline V gene are SNHLY and FYNNEI. Intraepithelial and lamina propria lymphocytes were released after the graft tissue was processed. About this clone: Its antigen is still unknown.

The receptor comes from a human patient who received an intestinal transplant, so some T cells may come from the graft donor. The genes are TRBV2 and TRBJ1-3, with D maybe TRBD1 (5 bases). The specimen was ileum tissue, collected about 680 days after intestinal transplantation. The CDR3 here is CASTKGRQGNTIYF. The DNA for the CDR3 is TGTGCCAGCACTAAAGGACGACAGGGAAACACCATATATTTT. Full variable domain (rest looked up from reference TRBV2 and TRBJ1-3): EPEVTQTPSHQVTQMGQEVILRCVPISNHLYFYWYRQILGQKVEFLVSFYNNEISEKSEIFDDQFSVERPDGSNFTLKIRSTKLEDSAMYFCASTKGRQGNTIYFGEGSWLTVV.